A selection of T cell receptor beta chains follows, all from one sample in a study of blood T cell repertoires in COVID-19. The protocol was immunoSEQ multiplex PCR, while the TCRdb copy is restricted to in-frame clones and leaves out a portion. The data contain about 200,000 clones, around 78% of them seen just once; the ten biggest clones take up around 2.8%. The sequencing input was peripheral blood. Receptor source: a woman over 75 with active or convalescent COVID-19. Both conserved end residues are trimmed from each CDR3. The order of the fields is CDR3 protein, J gene, V gene.

ASSVGTGNSGANVLT TRBJ2-6 TRBV9
ASRDSGPHHEQY TRBJ2-7 TRBV27
ASSLGSNQAGELF TRBJ2-2 TRBV7-2
ASRKQGSGNTIY TRBJ1-3 TRBV27
ASRGDSTYNEQF TRBJ2-1 TRBV6-1
ASSSTRGPETNEKLF TRBJ1-4 TRBV28
ASTPLGVILDNEQF TRBJ2-1 TRBV27
ASRLTGGNTEAF TRBJ1-1 TRBV5-8
ASSFRGSMNTEAF TRBJ1-1 TRBV11-3
ASSLGQGLYEQY TRBJ2-7 TRBV28
ASSLGGSGGAQETQY TRBJ2-5 TRBV5-4
ASSDGGPADTQY TRBJ2-3 TRBV9
ASSFRERNTEAF TRBJ1-1 TRBV7-9
ASIAQGDNEQF TRBJ2-1 TRBV2
ASSLMQGAGSGNTIY TRBJ1-3 TRBV7-9
ASSLDTGTSPMGYT TRBJ1-2 TRBV7-8
ASSSNRGTGGYT TRBJ1-2 TRBV5-1
ASSPRGGPDTQY TRBJ2-3 TRBV3-1/TRBV3-2
ASSTGGGYT TRBJ1-2 TRBV12-3/TRBV12-4
ASSLQEDTQY TRBJ2-3 TRBV6-5
ASGNRVIEETQY TRBJ2-5 TRBV11-2
ASSVGNRENSPLH TRBJ1-6 TRBV9
ASSLVGGSIGNTIY TRBJ1-3 TRBV11-2
ASSPPGQGYNEQF TRBJ2-1 TRBV7-2
ATSSAGRDTEAF TRBJ1-1 TRBV24-1
ASRITSGQAGTQY TRBJ2-5 TRBV2
ASSEMQNPQETQY TRBJ2-5 TRBV2
ASSFKPRGQAVSGNTIY TRBJ1-3 TRBV28
SVAWTEAF TRBJ1-1 TRBV29-1
ASSSRGPSTQYGYT TRBJ1-2 TRBV7-8
ASSYRTPPRAEQY TRBJ2-7 TRBV6-5
ASSLRGGWEAF TRBJ1-1 TRBV5-8
ASSLGAGAGIYGYT TRBJ1-2 TRBV7-2
ASSRQGGTDTQY TRBJ2-3 TRBV4-1
ASSEYGGGHYEQY TRBJ2-7 TRBV25-1
ASMAGALNEQF TRBJ2-1 TRBV2
ASSSGPSPETQY TRBJ2-5 TRBV5-4
ASSRDRETYEQY TRBJ2-7 TRBV4-2
ASRAPGQGQGTEAF TRBJ1-1 TRBV11-2
ASSQERQGLAKNIQY TRBJ2-4 TRBV14
ASSLDGLANYNEQF TRBJ2-1 TRBV5-6
ASSLAGVSNEKLF TRBJ1-4 TRBV7-2
ASRPNTGGGQPQH TRBJ1-5 TRBV5-1
ASSSGTGGNQPQH TRBJ1-5 TRBV7-8
AGGGEDEKLF TRBJ1-4 TRBV7-9
ASSVGVPGEAEAF TRBJ1-1 TRBV9
ASSLVAGGLYEQY TRBJ2-7 TRBV5-1
ASSTLGTYQETQY TRBJ2-5 TRBV18
ASSVLASGGSDTQY TRBJ2-3 TRBV2
ASSQLTDRGGYT TRBJ1-2 TRBV4-1
ASSLVDRAGANVLT TRBJ2-6 TRBV5-1
ASRVDRGSYNEQF TRBJ2-1 TRBV2
ASSLIGGGANVLT TRBJ2-6 TRBV28
SVGGRQGTSGANVLT TRBJ2-6 TRBV29-1
ASSHIVPGETQY TRBJ2-5 TRBV14
ASIPFTRVDLGGYT TRBJ1-2 TRBV28
ASRKRESNSGGGDTQY TRBJ2-3 TRBV5-8
ASSEAPGQGTQY TRBJ2-7 TRBV6-1
ASSLGGAVQEKLF TRBJ1-4 TRBV3-1/TRBV3-2
ASSPGQGNEQY TRBJ2-7 TRBV13